Listed below are T cell receptor beta chains from one sample, sequenced in a study of blood T cell repertoires in COVID-19. TCRdb's copy holds only in-frame clones and misses some; the assay was immunoSEQ multiplex PCR. Of 200,000 to 250,000 clones listed, 70% to 90% are singletons. The sample was peripheral blood. These receptors came from a man between 60 and 70 years old with acute or convalescent COVID-19. The CDR3 runs from the conserved cysteine through the conserved F or W. The D gene is left open where the match is weak. Expanded clones are given a class, and other clones once, few, many or no size at all.

CDR3	DNA	J	size	D	V	length
CATSDWSSGKADTQYF	TGTGCCACCAGTGATTGGAGTAGCGGGAAAGCAGATACGCAGTATTTT	TRBJ2-3	once	TRBD2	TRBV24-1	16
CASRPQRRGRGLNTEAFF	TGTGCCAGCCGCCCTCAACGCCGGGGGCGGGGGTTGAACACTGAAGCTTTCTTT	TRBJ1-1	.	.	TRBV7-3	18
CASSRGTGGGIDEQYF	TGCGCCAGCAGCCGCGGGACAGGGGGCGGCATCGACGAGCAGTACTTC	TRBJ2-7	.	TRBD1	TRBV5-1	16
CASSTRTSGTYNEQFF	TGTGCCAGCAGCACGAGGACTAGCGGAACATACAATGAGCAGTTCTTC	TRBJ2-1	.	TRBD2	TRBV11-3	16
CASSPSMVGLGYTF	TGTGCCAGCAGTCCCAGCATGGTGGGGCTGGGCTACACCTTC	TRBJ1-2	.	.	TRBV28	14
CASSLLAGAFQETQYF	TGTGCCAGCAGTCTTCTAGCGGGAGCTTTCCAAGAGACCCAGTACTTC	TRBJ2-5	.	TRBD2	TRBV28	16
CASSPQGLGELFF	TGTGCCAGCAGCCCCCAGGGTTTAGGGGAGCTGTTTTTT	TRBJ2-2	.	.	TRBV9	13
CAISPSGSGEQYF	TGTGCCATCAGCCCAAGCGGGAGCGGTGAGCAGTACTTC	TRBJ2-7	.	TRBD2	TRBV10-3	13
CASSYTSRYEQYF	TGTGCCAGCAGTTACACTAGTAGGTACGAGCAGTACTTC	TRBJ2-7	.	.	TRBV6-2/TRBV6-3	13
CASRADRQQNQPQHF	TGTGCCAGCAGAGCTGACAGGCAACAAAATCAGCCCCAGCATTTT	TRBJ1-5	.	.	TRBV6-5	15
CASSPEGVGELFF	TGTGCCAGCAGTCCCGAGGGTGTCGGGGAGCTGTTTTTT	TRBJ2-2	.	.	TRBV6-6	13
CAKSRSGTGDNNEQFF	TGTGCCAAATCCCGATCCGGGACAGGGGATAACAATGAGCAGTTCTTC	TRBJ2-1	.	TRBD1	TRBV7-9	16
CAWSPRDYEQYF	TGTGCCTGGAGTCCTCGAGACTACGAGCAGTACTTC	TRBJ2-7	.	.	TRBV30	12
CASSNLGTSGRSYEQYF	TGTGCCAGCAGCAACTTAGGGACGAGCGGGAGGTCCTACGAGCAGTACTTC	TRBJ2-7	.	TRBD2	TRBV7-6	17
CASSFAGAGYGYTF	TGTGCCAGCAGCTTTGCAGGGGCAGGCTATGGCTACACCTTC	TRBJ1-2	once	.	TRBV11-2	14
CASSWETGAYEQYF	TGTGCCAGCAGCTGGGAGACAGGAGCCTACGAGCAGTACTTC	TRBJ2-7	.	.	TRBV11-1	14
CAWSPGYEQYF	TGTGCCTGGAGTCCGGGCTACGAGCAGTACTTC	TRBJ2-7	.	.	TRBV30	11
CATYAAPTEAFF	TGTGCCACCTACGCGGCCCCCACTGAAGCTTTCTTT	TRBJ1-1	.	.	TRBV6-5	12
CASSLARNTIYF	TGTGCCAGCAGCTTGGCTCGAAACACCATATATTTT	TRBJ1-3	.	.	TRBV5-6	12
CASSRGLGYTF	TGTGCCAGCAGTCGGGGACTGGGCTACACCTTC	TRBJ1-2	.	.	TRBV12-3/TRBV12-4	11
CASSLTGAGRTEAFF	TGTGCCAGCAGCTTAACTGGGGCAGGGAGGACTGAAGCTTTCTTT	TRBJ1-1	.	.	TRBV7-3	15
CASRRQMSNQPQHF	TGTGCCAGCAGGAGACAGATGAGCAATCAGCCCCAGCATTTT	TRBJ1-5	.	.	TRBV28	14
CASSRALGGNTEAFF	TGTGCCAGCAGCCGAGCTCTGGGGGGTAACACTGAAGCTTTCTTT	TRBJ1-1	few	.	TRBV3-1/TRBV3-2	15